Listed here are 21 T cell receptor beta chains from one sample, sequenced in a study of blood T cell repertoires in COVID-19 (TCRdb year 2020). Library generation was performed with the immunoSEQ multiplex PCR assay. This immuneACCESS table, as held by TCRdb, lists in-frame sequences with V and J called but not all clones. Of the missing ones, under half trace to an unresolved V gene in checked studies; the others have no known cause. This sample has a few hundred thousand clones in its table, and about 80% of those were observed once. About 1.9% of the sample goes to the ten largest clones. Sequencing used peripheral blood. Receptor source: a man aged 25 to 40 who had recovered from COVID-19.

The V gene is TRBV5-8, the J gene TRBJ1-2; 11 bases line up with TRBD1. This CDR3 spans 15 amino acids. With 3 bases clipped from V and 4 bases from J, the junction kept 5 bases outside the gene matches. Germline V gene sequence: CDR1 SGHTS, CDR2 YDEGEE. CDR3 sequence reads: CASSSRDRGFYGYTF. CDR3 DNA sequence: TGTGCCAGCAGCTCCCGGGACAGGGGGTTCTATGGCTACACCTTC.

The chain is built from TRBV7-2 and TRBJ2-1; TRBD2 aligns across 10 bases. Trimming removed 6 bases from V and 7 bases from J; junction bases left unmatched: 9. This CDR3 comprises 15 residues. CDR1 is SGHTA, CDR2 FQGNSA, per germline. CDR3 coding DNA: TGTGCCAGCAGTGAGCGGGGGGGCTACGTAAATGAGCAGTTCTTC. Protein product: CASSERGGYVNEQFF. The full variable domain, with the rest looked up from reference TRBV7-2 and TRBJ2-1, is GAGVSQSPSNKVTEKGKDVELRCDPISGHTALYWYRQSLGQGLEFLIYFQGNSAPDKSGLPSDRFSAERTGGSVSTLTIQRTQQEDSAVYLCASSERGGYVNEQFFGPGTRLTVL.

The chain has TRBV10-1 and TRBJ1-6; no definite D call. The CDR3 loop spans 13 amino acids. From germline, CDR1 is WNHNN and CDR2 SYGVQD (reference sequence). Trimming removed 11 bases from V and 5 bases from J, with 13 bases in between. CDR3 nucleotides: TGCGCCGTCGACGGGTCAGATAATTCACCCCTCCACTTT. This translates into CAVDGSDNSPLHF.

The rearrangement links TRBV28 to TRBJ1-3; TRBD1 might be the D (6 bases). CDR3 length: 15 residues. Germline CDR1 MDHEN, CDR2 SYDVKM. V lost 4 bases and J 3 bases, leaving 13 bases between the germline ends. DNA of the CDR3: TGTGCCAGCAGTTCCCCCGAGGGGGTTGGAAACACCATATATTTT. Translation gives CASSSPEGVGNTIYF.

The V gene is TRBV5-3, the J gene TRBJ1-5; D unclear. TRBV5-3 is identified as an open reading frame with a role that is uncertain. Trimming left V 6 bases short and J 7 bases short, with 8 bases between. The CDR3 runs 11 residues. Here the CDR3 DNA reads TGTGCCAGAACGGTTTACCAGCCCCAGCATTTT. Translation: CARTVYQPQHF.

The rearrangement joins TRBV7-6 to TRBJ2-2; TRBD2 aligns across 11 bases. The germline CDR1 and CDR2 sequences are SGHVS and FNYEAQ. The CDR3 has 17 residues. Unmatched junction bases numbered 8, after V lost 5 bases and J lost 3 bases. CDR3 in amino acids: CASSTRTSGGDTGELFF. The CDR3 bases are TGTGCCAGCAGCACCCGTACTAGCGGGGGTGACACCGGGGAGCTGTTTTTT.

The gene calls are TRBV6-1 and TRBJ1-1; D uncertain. This CDR3 has 12 amino acids. The V gene's germline CDR1 is MNHNS and CDR2 SASEGT. V lost 3 bases, J lost 7 bases, and 9 bases lay in between. This chain's CDR3 is CASSDGRVEAFF. DNA for the CDR3: TGTGCCAGCAGTGATGGGAGGGTTGAAGCTTTCTTT.

This chain links TRBV15 with TRBJ1-5; the D gene is possibly TRBD1 (6 bases). Germline lookup yields CDR1 LNHNV and CDR2 YYDKDF (reference sequence). The CDR3 sequence is 15 residues long. Trimming removed 1 base at V and 5 bases at J, with 12 bases between. For the CDR3, the DNA is TGTGCCACCAGCAGAGGCATTGGGGGCCATCAGCCCCAGCATTTT. It encodes CATSRGIGGHQPQHF. The entire variable domain, with the rest obtained from reference TRBV15 and TRBJ1-5, is as follows: DAMVIQNPRYQVTQFGKPVTLSCSQTLNHNVMYWYQQKSSQAPKLLFHYYDKDFNNEADTPDNFQSRRPNTSFCFLDIRSPGLGDTAMYLCATSRGIGGHQPQHFGDGTRLSIL.

This chain joins TRBV3-1 (or the pseudogene TRBV3-2) and TRBJ1-4; no firm D call. CDR3 length: 14 residues. Trimming shortened V by 1 base and J by 5 bases, and 8 bases separated the two germline ends. Germline V gene lookup returns CDR1 LGHDT and CDR2 YNNKEL (reference sequence). CDR3 nucleotide sequence: TGTGCCAGCAGCCAAGTCATGAGAAATGAAAAACTGTTTTTT. Protein sequence: CASSQVMRNEKLFF.

The genes are TRBV10-3 and TRBJ1-2; 10 bases map to TRBD1. V gave up 5 bases and J gave up 0 bases; unmatched junction bases: 6. Germline-derived CDR1 and CDR2 are ENHRY and SYGVKD. The CDR3 sequence is 16 residues long. In nucleotides, the CDR3 is TGTGCCATCAGTCCGGGACAGGGGCCTCCTAACTATGGCTACACCTTC. Translation: CAISPGQGPPNYGYTF.

This rearrangement joins TRBV28 to TRBJ1-4; D not resolved. Germline V gene data show CDR1 as MDHEN and CDR2 as SYDVKM. The CDR3 is 15 residues long. V was trimmed by 6 bases and J by 4 bases, leaving 15 bases between them. The CDR3 DNA sequence: TGTGCCAGCAGACCGGAGGGCGCTCGTAATGAAAAACTGTTTTTT. It yields the protein CASRPEGARNEKLFF.

This rearrangement joins TRBV7-9 to TRBJ2-3; 8 nucleotides match TRBD2. Trimming removed 1 base from V and 4 bases from J; junction bases left unmatched: 4. Germline assignment: CDR1 SEHNR and CDR2 FQNEAQ (reference sequence). There are 15 residues in the CDR3. The CDR3 region has the DNA TGTGCCAGCAGCTTAGTTGCGGGGGGACCAGATACGCAGTATTTT. Protein product: CASSLVAGGPDTQYF.

J is TRBJ2-6 and V is TRBV9; 7 positions agree with TRBD2. The CDR3 extends over 18 amino acids. The germline V gene has CDR1 SGDLS and CDR2 YYNGEE. The J segment lost 2 bases and the V segment lost 4 bases, leaving 12 bases of the junction unmatched. This CDR3 is CASSPHGGGPTGANVLTF. The CDR3 DNA reads as TGTGCCAGCAGCCCTCATGGCGGGGGTCCGACTGGGGCCAACGTCCTGACTTTC.

Here the CDR3 reads CASSLGQGWVNVLTF. The CDR3 region has the DNA TGTGCCAGCAGCTTAGGGCAGGGTTGGGTCAACGTCCTGACTTTC. The chain couples TRBV7-6 to TRBJ2-6; possibly TRBD1 for D (5 bases). Trimming stripped 1 base from V and 9 bases from J, with 13 bases between. The CDR3 spans 15 residues. The germline gives CDR1 SGHVS, CDR2 FNYEAQ.

This chain uses TRBV3-1 (or the pseudogene TRBV3-2) with TRBJ1-1; TRBD1 might be the D (5 bases). The V end lost 1 base, the J end lost 5 bases, and 11 bases lay between the germline ends. Germline loops: CDR1 LGHDT, CDR2 YNNKEL (reference sequence). The CDR3 loop spans 14 amino acids. The CDR3 protein is CASSQVGGDTEAFF. The CDR3 DNA reads as TGTGCCAGCAGCCAAGTGGGGGGAGATACTGAAGCTTTCTTT.

This chain joins TRBV19 and TRBJ1-1; 7 nucleotides align to TRBD1. Germline lookup yields CDR1 LNHDA and CDR2 SQIVND (reference sequence). With 9 bases clipped from V and 0 bases from J, the junction kept 4 bases outside the gene matches. The CDR3 length is 13 residues. The CDR3 DNA reads as TGTGCCAGCGAGGACAGGATGAACACTGAAGCTTTCTTT. Amino acid sequence: CASEDRMNTEAFF.

The chain recombines TRBV12-3 or TRBV12-4 with TRBJ1-1; tentatively, D is TRBD1 (6 bases). The CDR3 spans 13 residues. Trimming cost V 6 bases and J 7 bases, with 15 bases left between them. CDR3 protein: CASRKRGQIEAFF. The CDR3 nucleotides are TGTGCCAGCAGAAAAAGGGGACAAATTGAAGCTTTCTTT.

This rearrangement joins TRBV6-5 to TRBJ1-3, with D maybe TRBD1 (5 bases). Germline lookup yields CDR1 MNHEY and CDR2 SVGAGI. This CDR3 contains 14 residues. V shed 7 bases and J shed 9 bases, with 19 bases lying between them. The CDR3 DNA reads as TGTGCCAGCACTGGGGGTAGGAGGGGTGGCACCATATATTTT. It codes for CASTGGRRGGTIYF.

This chain links TRBV5-4 with TRBJ2-7; tentatively, D is TRBD2 (5 bases). V was trimmed by 3 bases and J by 2 bases, leaving 9 bases between them. Germline V lookup: CDR1 SGHNT, CDR2 YYREEE (reference sequence). The length of the CDR3 is 13 residues. CDR3 loop: CASSWPGAYEQYV. The CDR3 nucleotides are TGTGCCAGCAGCTGGCCCGGGGCCTACGAGCAGTACGTC.

The chain joins TRBV5-1 to TRBJ2-3, with D possibly being TRBD2 (6 bases). The V and J ends lost 0 bases and 4 bases respectively, with 18 bases between them. The CDR3 contains 17 residues. CDR1 is SGHRS and CDR2 is YFSETQ in the germline V gene. DNA of the CDR3: TGCGCCAGCAGCTTGGTGCGGGGCCGAGGAGGAGCAGATACGCAGTATTTT. It specifies CASSLVRGRGGADTQYF.

The J gene is TRBJ2-7, the V gene TRBV2; TRBD1 matches 7 bases. The CDR3 runs to 17 residues. The J segment lost 4 bases and the V segment lost 0 bases, leaving 12 bases of the junction unmatched. Germline CDR1 SNHLY, CDR2 FYNNEI. The CDR3 spells CASSEAVRRGGVYEQYF. The CDR3 DNA reads as TGTGCCAGCAGTGAAGCAGTAAGGAGAGGGGGCGTGTACGAGCAGTACTTC.